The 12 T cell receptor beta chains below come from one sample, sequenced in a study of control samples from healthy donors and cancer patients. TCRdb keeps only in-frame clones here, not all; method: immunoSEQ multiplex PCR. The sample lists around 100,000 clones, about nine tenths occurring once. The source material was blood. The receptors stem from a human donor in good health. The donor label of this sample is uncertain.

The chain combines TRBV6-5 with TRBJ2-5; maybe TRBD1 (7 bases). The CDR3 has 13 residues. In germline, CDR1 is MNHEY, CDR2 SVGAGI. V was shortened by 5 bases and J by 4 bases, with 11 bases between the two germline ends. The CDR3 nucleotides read TGTGCCAGCAGTAGACAGGGAGGAGAGACCCAGTACTTC. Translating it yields CASSRQGGETQYF.

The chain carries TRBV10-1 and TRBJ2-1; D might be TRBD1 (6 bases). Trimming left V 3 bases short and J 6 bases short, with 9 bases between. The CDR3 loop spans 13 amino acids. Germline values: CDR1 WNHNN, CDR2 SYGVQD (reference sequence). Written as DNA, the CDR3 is TGCGCCAGCAGTGATTCACAGGGCAATGAGCAGTTCTTC. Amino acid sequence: CASSDSQGNEQFF.

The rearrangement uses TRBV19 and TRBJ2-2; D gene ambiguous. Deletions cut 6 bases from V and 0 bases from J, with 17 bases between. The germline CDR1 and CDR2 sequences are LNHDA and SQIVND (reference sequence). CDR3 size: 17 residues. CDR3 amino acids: CASRGARGPTNTGELFF. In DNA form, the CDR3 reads TGTGCCAGTAGGGGTGCCCGTGGGCCTACGAACACCGGGGAGCTGTTTTTT.

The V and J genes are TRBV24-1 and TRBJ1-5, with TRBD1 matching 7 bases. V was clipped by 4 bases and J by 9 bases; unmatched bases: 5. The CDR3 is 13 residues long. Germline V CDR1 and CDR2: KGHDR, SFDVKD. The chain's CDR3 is CATSEGGLRPQHF. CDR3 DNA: TGTGCCACCAGTGAAGGGGGCCTTAGGCCCCAGCATTTT.

The CDR3: CATRKHSQYV. The CDR3 nucleotides are TGTGCCACCCGAAAGCACTCCCAGTACGTC. The chain combines TRBV24-1 with TRBJ2-7, with D hard to call. Germline CDR1 is KGHDR and CDR2 is SFDVKD. The CDR3 loop spans 10 amino acids. Trimming removed 9 bases at V and 10 bases at J, with 12 bases between.

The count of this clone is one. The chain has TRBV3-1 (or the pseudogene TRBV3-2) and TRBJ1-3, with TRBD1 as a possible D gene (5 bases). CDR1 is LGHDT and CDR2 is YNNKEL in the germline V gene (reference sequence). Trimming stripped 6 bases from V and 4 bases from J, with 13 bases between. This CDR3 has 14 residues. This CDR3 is CASSLGAPGNTIYF. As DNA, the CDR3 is TGTGCCAGCAGTCTAGGGGCCCCCGGAAACACCATATATTTT.

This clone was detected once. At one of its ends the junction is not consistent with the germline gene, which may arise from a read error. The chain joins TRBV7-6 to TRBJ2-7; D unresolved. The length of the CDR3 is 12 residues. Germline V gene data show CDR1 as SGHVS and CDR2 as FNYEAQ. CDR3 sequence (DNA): TGTGCCAGCAGCTTATACTCCGACGAGCAGTACTTC. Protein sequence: CASSLYSDEQYF.

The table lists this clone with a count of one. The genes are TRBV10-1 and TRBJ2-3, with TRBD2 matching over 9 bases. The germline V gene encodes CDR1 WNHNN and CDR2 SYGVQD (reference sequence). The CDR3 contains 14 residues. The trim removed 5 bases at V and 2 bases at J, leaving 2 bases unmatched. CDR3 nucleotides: TGCGCCAGCAGTCCTAGCGGGGACACAGATACGCAGTATTTT. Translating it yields CASSPSGDTDTQYF.

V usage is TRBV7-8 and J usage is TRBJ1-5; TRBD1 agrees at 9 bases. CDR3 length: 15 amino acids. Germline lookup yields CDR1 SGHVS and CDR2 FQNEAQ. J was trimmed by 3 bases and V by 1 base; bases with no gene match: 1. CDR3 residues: CASSLGTGDNQPQHF. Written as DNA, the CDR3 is TGTGCCAGCAGCTTAGGGACAGGGGACAATCAGCCCCAGCATTTT.

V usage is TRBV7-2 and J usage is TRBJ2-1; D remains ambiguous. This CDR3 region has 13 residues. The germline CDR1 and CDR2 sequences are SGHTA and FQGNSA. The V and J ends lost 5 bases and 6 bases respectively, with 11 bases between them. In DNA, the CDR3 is TGTGCCAGCAGCCTCGACCGAGGCAATGAGCAGTTCTTC. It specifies CASSLDRGNEQFF. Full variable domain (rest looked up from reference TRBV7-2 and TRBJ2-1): GAGVSQSPSNKVTEKGKDVELRCDPISGHTALYWYRQSLGQGLEFLIYFQGNSAPDKSGLPSDRFSAERTGGSVSTLTIQRTQQEDSAVYLCASSLDRGNEQFFGPGTRLTVL.

The CDR3 here is CASSSGIGNTIYF. The CDR3 region has the DNA TGTGCCAGCAGTTCCGGGATAGGAAACACCATATATTTT. The rearrangement uses TRBV27 and TRBJ1-3; no reliable D call. Per germline, CDR1 MNHEY and CDR2 SMNVEV (reference sequence). This CDR3 region has 13 residues. V was shortened by 4 bases and J by 4 bases, with 8 bases between the two germline ends.

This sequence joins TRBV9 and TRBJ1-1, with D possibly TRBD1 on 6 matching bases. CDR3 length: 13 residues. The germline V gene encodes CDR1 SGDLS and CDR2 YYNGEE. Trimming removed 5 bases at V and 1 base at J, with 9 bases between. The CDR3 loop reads CASRGQTNTEAFF. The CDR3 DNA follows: TGTGCCAGCAGAGGACAGACGAACACTGAAGCTTTCTTT.